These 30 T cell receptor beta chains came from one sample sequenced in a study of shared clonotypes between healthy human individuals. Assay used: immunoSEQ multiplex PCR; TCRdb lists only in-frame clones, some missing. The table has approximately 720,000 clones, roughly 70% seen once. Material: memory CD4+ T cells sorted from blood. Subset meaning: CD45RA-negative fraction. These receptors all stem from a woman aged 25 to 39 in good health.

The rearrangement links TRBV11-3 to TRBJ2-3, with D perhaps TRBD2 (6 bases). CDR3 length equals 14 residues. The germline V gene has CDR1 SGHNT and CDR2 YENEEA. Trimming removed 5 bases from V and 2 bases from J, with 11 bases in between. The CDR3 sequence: CASSPGLTTDTQYF. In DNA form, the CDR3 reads TGTGCCAGCAGCCCGGGACTTACCACAGATACGCAGTATTTT.

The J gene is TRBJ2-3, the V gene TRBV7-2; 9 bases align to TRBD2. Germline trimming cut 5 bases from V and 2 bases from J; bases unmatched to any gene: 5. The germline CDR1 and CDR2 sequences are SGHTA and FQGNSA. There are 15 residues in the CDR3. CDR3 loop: CASSVSSGITDTQYF. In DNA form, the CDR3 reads TGTGCCAGCAGCGTATCTAGCGGGATCACAGATACGCAGTATTTT.

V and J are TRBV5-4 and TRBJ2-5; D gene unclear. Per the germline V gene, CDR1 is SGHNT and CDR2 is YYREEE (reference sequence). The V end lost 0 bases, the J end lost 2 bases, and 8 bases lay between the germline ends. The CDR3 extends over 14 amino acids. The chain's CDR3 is CASSLDSIQETQYF. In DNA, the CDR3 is TGTGCCAGCAGCTTGGACAGTATACAAGAGACCCAGTACTTC.

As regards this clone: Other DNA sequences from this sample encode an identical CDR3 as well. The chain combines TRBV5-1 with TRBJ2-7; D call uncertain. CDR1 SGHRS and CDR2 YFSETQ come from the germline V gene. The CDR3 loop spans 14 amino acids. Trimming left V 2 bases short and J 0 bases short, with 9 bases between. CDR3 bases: TGCGCCAGCAGCTTAGGCCTCGGCTCCTACGAGCAGTACTTC. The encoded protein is CASSLGLGSYEQYF.

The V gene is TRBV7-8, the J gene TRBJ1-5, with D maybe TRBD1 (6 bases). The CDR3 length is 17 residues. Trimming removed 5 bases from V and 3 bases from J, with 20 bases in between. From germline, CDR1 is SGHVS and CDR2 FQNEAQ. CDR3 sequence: CASSPRPGGLNNQPQHF. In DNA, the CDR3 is TGTGCCAGCAGCCCGAGACCCGGGGGCTTGAACAATCAGCCCCAGCATTTT. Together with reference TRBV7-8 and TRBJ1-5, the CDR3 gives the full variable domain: GAGVSQSPRYKVAKRGQDVALRCDPISGHVSLFWYQQALGQGPEFLTYFQNEAQLDKSGLPSDRFFAERPEGSVSTLKIQRTQQEDSAVYLCASSPRPGGLNNQPQHFGDGTRLSIL.

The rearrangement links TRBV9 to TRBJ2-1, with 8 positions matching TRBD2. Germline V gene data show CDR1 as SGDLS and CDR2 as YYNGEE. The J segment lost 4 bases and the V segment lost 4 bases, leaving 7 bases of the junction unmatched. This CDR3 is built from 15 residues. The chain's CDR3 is CASSRLAGMYNEQFF. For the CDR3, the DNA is TGTGCCAGCAGCCGTCTAGCGGGCATGTACAATGAGCAGTTCTTC.

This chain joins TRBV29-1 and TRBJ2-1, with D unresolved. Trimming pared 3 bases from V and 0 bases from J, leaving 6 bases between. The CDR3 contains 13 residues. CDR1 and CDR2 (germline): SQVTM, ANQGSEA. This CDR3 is CSVDENSYNEQFF. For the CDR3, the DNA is TGCAGCGTTGATGAGAACTCCTACAATGAGCAGTTCTTC.

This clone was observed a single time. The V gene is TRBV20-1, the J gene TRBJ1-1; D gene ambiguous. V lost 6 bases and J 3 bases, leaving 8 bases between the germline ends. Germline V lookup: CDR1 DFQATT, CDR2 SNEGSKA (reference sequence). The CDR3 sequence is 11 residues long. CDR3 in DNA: TGCAGTGCCGCGCCTTACACTGAAGCTTTCTTT. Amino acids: CSAAPYTEAFF.

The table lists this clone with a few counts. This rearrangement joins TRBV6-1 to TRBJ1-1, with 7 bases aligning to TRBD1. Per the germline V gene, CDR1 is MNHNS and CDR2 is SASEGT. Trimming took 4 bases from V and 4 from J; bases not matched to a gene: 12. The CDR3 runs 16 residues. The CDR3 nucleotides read TGTGCCAGCAGTGCGCTCCCCGGGACAGCCCCCACTGAAGCTTTCTTT. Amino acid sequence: CASSALPGTAPTEAFF.

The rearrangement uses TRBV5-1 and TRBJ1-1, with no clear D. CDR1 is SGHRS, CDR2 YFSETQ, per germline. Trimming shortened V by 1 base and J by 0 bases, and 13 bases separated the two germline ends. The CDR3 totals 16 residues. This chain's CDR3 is CASSLFSLEMNTEAFF. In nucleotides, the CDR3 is TGCGCCAGCAGCTTGTTCTCCCTGGAGATGAACACTGAAGCTTTCTTT.

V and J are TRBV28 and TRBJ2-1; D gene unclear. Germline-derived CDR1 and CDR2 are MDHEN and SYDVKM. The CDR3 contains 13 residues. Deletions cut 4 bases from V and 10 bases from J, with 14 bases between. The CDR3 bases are TGTGCCAGCAGTTCCGCCCTATTAGCCGAGCAGTTCTTC. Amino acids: CASSSALLAEQFF.

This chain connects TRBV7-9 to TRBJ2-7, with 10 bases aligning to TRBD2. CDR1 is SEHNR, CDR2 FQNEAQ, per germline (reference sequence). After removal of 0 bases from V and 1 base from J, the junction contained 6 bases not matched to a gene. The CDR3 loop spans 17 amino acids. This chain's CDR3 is CASSLAETSGFSYEQYF. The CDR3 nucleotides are TGTGCCAGCAGCTTAGCAGAGACTAGCGGGTTTTCCTACGAGCAGTACTTC.

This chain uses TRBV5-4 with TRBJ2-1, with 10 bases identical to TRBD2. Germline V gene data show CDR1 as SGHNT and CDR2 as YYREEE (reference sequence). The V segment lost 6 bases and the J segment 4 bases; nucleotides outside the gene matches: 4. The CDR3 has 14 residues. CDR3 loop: CASKVSGRYNEQFF. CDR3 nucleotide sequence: TGTGCCAGCAAGGTTAGCGGGAGGTACAATGAGCAGTTCTTC.

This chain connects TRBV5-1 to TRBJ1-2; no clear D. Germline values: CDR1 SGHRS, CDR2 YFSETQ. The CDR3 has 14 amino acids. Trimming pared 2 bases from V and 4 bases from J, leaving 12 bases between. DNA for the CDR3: TGCGCCAGCAGCTTTGGTGACGGACTCTATGGCTACACCTTC. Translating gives CASSFGDGLYGYTF.

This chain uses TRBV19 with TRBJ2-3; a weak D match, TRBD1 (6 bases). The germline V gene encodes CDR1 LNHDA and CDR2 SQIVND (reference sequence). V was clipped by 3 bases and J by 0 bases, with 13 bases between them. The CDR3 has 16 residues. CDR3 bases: TGTGCCAGTAGTATTTGGGGGACACCTAGCACAGATACGCAGTATTTT. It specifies CASSIWGTPSTDTQYF.

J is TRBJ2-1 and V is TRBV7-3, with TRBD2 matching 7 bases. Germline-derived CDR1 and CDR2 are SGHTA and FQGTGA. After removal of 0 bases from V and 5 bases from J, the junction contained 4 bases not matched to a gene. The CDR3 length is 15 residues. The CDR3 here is CASSLTSGANNEQFF. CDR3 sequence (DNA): TGTGCCAGCAGCTTAACCAGCGGGGCAAACAATGAGCAGTTCTTC.

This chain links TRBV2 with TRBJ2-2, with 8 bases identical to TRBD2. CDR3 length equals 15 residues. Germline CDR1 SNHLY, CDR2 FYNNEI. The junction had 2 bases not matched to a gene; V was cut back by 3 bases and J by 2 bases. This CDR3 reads CASSDAGGNTGELFF. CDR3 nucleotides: TGTGCCAGCAGTGATGCGGGGGGCAACACCGGGGAGCTGTTTTTT.

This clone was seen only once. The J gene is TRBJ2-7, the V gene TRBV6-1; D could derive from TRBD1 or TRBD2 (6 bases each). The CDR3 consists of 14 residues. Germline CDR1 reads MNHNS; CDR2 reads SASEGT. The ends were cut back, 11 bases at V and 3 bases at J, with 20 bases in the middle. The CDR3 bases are TGTGCCGGGGGGAAGGGGACATCAGGCTACGAGCAGTACTTC. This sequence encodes CAGGKGTSGYEQYF.

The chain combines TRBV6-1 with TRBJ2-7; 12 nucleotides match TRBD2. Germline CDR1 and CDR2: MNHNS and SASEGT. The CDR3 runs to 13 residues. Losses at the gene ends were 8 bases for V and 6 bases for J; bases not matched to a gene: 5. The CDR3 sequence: CASRLAGVLEQYF. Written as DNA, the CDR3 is TGTGCCAGCCGACTAGCGGGAGTTCTCGAGCAGTACTTC.

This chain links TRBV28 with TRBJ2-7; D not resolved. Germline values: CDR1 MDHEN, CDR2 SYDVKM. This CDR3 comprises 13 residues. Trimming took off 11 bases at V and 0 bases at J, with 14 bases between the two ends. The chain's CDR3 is CASRKPASYEQYF. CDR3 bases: TGTGCCTCCCGGAAGCCCGCCTCCTACGAGCAGTACTTC.

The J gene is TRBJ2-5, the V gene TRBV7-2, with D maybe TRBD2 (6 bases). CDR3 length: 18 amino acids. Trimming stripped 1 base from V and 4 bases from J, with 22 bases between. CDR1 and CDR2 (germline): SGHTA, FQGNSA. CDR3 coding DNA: TGTGCCAGCAGCTTAGAATCGGTGGTGGGAGGTATGGGAGAGACCCAGTACTTC. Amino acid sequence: CASSLESVVGGMGETQYF.

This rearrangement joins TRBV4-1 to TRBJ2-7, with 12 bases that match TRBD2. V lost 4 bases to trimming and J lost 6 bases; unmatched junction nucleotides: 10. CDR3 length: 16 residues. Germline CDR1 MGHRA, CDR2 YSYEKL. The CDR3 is CASSRGLAGSFGEQYF. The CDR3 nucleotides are TGCGCCAGCAGCCGGGGACTAGCGGGCAGTTTCGGCGAGCAGTACTTC.

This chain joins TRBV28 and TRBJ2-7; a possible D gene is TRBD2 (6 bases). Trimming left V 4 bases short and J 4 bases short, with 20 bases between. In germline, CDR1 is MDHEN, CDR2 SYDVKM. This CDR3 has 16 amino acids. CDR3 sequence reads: CASSSKEPGLRYEQYF. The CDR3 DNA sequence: TGTGCCAGCAGTTCCAAAGAGCCGGGACTTAGATACGAGCAGTACTTC.

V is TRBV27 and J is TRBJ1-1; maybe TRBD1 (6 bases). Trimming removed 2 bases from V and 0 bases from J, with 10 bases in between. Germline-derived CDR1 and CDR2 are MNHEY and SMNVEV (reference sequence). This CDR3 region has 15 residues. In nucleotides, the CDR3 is TGTGCCAGCAGTTTACATGGGGGCGTGAACACTGAAGCTTTCTTT. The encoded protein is CASSLHGGVNTEAFF.

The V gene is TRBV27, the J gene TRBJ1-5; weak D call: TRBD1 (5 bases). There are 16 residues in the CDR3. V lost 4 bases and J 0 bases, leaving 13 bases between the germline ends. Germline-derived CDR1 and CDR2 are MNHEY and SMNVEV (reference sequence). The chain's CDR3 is CASSSSGDYSNQPQHF. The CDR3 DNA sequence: TGTGCCAGCAGTTCCTCGGGGGACTATAGCAATCAGCCCCAGCATTTT.

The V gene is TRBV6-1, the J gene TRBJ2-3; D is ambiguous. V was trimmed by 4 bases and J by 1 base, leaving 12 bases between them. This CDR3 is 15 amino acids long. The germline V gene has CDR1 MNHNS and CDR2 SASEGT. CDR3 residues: CASSVWVLGTDTQYF. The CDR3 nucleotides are TGTGCCAGCAGTGTCTGGGTGCTAGGCACAGATACGCAGTATTTT.

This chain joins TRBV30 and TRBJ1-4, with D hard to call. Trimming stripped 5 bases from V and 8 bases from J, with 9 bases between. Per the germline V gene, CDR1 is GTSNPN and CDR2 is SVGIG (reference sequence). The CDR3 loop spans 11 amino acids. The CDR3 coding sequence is TGTGCCTGGTTGACGGTGGAAAAACTGTTTTTT. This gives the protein CAWLTVEKLFF.

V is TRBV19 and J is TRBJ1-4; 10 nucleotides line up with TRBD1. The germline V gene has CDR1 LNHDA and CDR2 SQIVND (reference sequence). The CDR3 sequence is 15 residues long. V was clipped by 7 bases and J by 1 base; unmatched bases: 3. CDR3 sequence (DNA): TGTGCCAGTAAAGACAGGGGGCGAACTAATGAAAAACTGTTTTTT. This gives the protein CASKDRGRTNEKLFF.

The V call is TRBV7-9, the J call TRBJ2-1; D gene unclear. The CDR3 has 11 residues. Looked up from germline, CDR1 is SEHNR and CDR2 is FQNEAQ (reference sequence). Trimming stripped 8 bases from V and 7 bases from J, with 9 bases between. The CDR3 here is CASRLGNEQFF. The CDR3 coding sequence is TGTGCCAGCCGGCTAGGGAATGAGCAGTTCTTC.

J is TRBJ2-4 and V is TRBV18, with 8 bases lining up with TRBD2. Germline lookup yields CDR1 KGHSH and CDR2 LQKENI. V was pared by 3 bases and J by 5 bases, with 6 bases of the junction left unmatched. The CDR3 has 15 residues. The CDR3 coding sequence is TGTGCCAGCTCACCGGGCTCGGGAGGGGAAAACATTCAGTACTTC. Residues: CASSPGSGGENIQYF.